This TCR beta chain was captured in a study of cytomegalovirus exposure and HLA in healthy donors. Regarding the study as a whole: A link between a missense DCLRE1C variant and TCR beta V- and J-gene trimming emerged from a later analysis. Later analysis placed DRB1 highest and HLA-C lowest in TCR association rates, which differed by HLA locus. Excluded were some V segments that proved indistinguishable, including TRBV6-2 and TRBV6-3.

In the PCR, 60 Vbeta and 13 Jbeta primers were used. Profiled with immunoSEQ multiplex PCR; TCRdb holds only in-frame clones, not every one. Of some 88,000 clones detected, less than 65% appear once; the ten largest clones hold roughly 6.7%. This clone was seen just once. The antigen remains undetermined. From germline, CDR1 is MNHEY and CDR2 SVGAGI. The CDR3 runs to 15 residues. With 2 bases removed from V and 6 bases from J, the gap between germline ends came to 13 bases. The origin of this receptor is a woman in her 30s in good health and CMV-seronegative. The sequencing input was PBMCs. The chain carries TRBV6-5 and TRBJ1-4; D not resolved. The CDR3 DNA reads as TGTGCCAGCAGTTACGCAAGCTGGGCCCATGAAAAACTGTTTTTT. Protein sequence: CASSYASWAHEKLFF.